The present T cell receptor (beta chain) was sequenced within a study of vaccination and CD4 T cells after COVID-19. Treatment of the sample: approximately 11-day PBMC culture with coronavirus spike peptide pools or control peptides (ViraFEST assay). Worth noting for this clonotype: Its target is not known.

Study findings and constraints: The researchers studied relatively few convalescent patients and omitted early post-infection timepoints.

Cultured CD4+ T-cell DNA underwent Oncomine TCR Beta short-read sequencing. Scientists extracted genomic DNA from CD4+ T cells grown in culture. One entry per CDR3 protein, called by TCRdb with MiXCR from the PCR reads. The sample has around 10,000 distinct CDR3 sequences, 50% to 60% seen once; the top ten hold 21%. The CDR3 totals 14 residues. Trimming cost V 5 bases and J 4 bases, with 14 bases left between them. Germline loops: CDR1 MNHNS, CDR2 SASEGT. The sequence was obtained from a human donor who had recovered from COVID-19. The rearrangement uses TRBV6-1 and TRBJ1-2; TRBD1 might be the D (6 bases). Material for sequencing was CD4+ T cells from blood, cultured in vitro. In nucleotides, the CDR3 is TGTGCCAGCAGTAGGGGGAAAAGGGTCTATGGCTACACCTTC. This encodes CASSRGKRVYGYTF.